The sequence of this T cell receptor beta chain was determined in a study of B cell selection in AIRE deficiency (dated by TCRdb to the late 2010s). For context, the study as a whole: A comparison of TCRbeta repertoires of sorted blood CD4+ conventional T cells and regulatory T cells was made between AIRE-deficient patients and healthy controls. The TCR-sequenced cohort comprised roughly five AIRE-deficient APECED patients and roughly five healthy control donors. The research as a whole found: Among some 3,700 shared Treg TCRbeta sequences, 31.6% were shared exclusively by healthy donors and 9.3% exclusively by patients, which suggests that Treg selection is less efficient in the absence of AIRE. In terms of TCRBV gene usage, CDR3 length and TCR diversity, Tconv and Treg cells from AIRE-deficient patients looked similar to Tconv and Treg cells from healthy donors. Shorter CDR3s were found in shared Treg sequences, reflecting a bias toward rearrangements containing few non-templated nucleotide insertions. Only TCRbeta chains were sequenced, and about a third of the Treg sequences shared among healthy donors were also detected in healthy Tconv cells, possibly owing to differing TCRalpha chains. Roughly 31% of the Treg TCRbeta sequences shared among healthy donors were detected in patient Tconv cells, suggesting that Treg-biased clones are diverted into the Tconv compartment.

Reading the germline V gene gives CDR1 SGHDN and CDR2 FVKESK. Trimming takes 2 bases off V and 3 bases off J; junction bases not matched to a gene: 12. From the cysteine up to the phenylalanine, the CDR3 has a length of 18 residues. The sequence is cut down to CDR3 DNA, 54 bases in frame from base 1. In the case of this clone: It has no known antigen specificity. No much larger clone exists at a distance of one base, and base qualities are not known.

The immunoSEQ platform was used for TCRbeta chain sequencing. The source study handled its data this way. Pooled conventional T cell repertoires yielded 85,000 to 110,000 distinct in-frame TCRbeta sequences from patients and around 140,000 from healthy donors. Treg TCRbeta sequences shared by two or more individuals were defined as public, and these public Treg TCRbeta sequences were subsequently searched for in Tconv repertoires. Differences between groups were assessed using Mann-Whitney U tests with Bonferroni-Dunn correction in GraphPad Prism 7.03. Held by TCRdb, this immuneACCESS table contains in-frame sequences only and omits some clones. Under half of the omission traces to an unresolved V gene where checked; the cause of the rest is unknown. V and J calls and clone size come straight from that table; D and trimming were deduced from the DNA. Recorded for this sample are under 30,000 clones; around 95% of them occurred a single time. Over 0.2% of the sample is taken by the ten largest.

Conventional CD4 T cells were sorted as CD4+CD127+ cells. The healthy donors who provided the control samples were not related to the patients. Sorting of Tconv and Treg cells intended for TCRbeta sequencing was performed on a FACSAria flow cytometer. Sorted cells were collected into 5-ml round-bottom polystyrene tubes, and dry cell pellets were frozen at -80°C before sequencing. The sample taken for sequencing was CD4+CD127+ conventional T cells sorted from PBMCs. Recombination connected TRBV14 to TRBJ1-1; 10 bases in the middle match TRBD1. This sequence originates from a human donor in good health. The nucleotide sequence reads TGTGCCAGCAGCCAAAAGAACCGTTCCGGGACAGGGGACACTGAAGCTTTCTTT. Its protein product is CASSQKNRSGTGDTEAFF.